What follows are 30 T cell receptor beta chains derived from one specimen sequenced in a study of blood T cell repertoires in COVID-19. TCRdb's table, derived via immunoSEQ multiplex PCR, lists solely in-frame clones and lacks some. The repertoire holds 200,000 to 250,000 clones, with 70% to 90% as singletons. Sequenced sample: peripheral blood. These receptors all stem from a woman aged 18-29 years who had recovered from COVID-19.

The chain combines TRBV7-2 with TRBJ2-7, with D hard to call. CDR1 is SGHTA and CDR2 is FQGNSA in the germline V gene. Trimming removed 4 bases at V and 4 bases at J, with 20 bases between. This CDR3 comprises 16 residues. CDR3 coding DNA: TGTGCCAGCAGCTCCACCGAGGCCCTGGCACGGTACGAGCAGTACTTC. It codes for CASSSTEALARYEQYF.

The CDR3 DNA reads as TGTGCCAGCAGCCGGCGACAGGGGGCCTACAATGAGCAGTTCTTC. Its protein product is CASSRRQGAYNEQFF. This chain connects TRBV7-3 to TRBJ2-1, with 9 bases fitting TRBD1. The CDR3 has 15 amino acids. V lost 5 bases, J lost 2 bases, and 4 bases stayed unmatched. The V gene's germline CDR1 is SGHTA and CDR2 FQGTGA.

This chain connects TRBV11-3 to TRBJ2-7; a weak D match, TRBD2 (5 bases). The V gene lost 2 bases and the J gene lost 4 bases, with 9 bases spanning the gap. Germline CDR1 reads SGHNT; CDR2 reads YENEEA. The length of the CDR3 is 13 residues. CDR3 amino acids: CASSLRPGYEQYF. The DNA for the CDR3 is TGTGCCAGCAGCTTAAGGCCGGGATACGAGCAGTACTTC.

This rearrangement joins TRBV13 to TRBJ2-5; maybe TRBD2 (5 bases). This CDR3 contains 15 residues. Germline-derived CDR1 and CDR2 are PRHDT and FYEKMQ (reference sequence). V was trimmed by 2 bases and J by 1 base, leaving 11 bases between them. This CDR3 is CASSLSGLFQETQYF. CDR3 nucleotide sequence: TGTGCCAGCAGCTTATCCGGACTCTTCCAAGAGACCCAGTACTTC.

This sequence joins TRBV5-1 and TRBJ1-4, with D maybe TRBD1 (6 bases). In germline, CDR1 is SGHRS, CDR2 YFSETQ. V lost 4 bases to trimming and J lost 3 bases, with 10 bases between them. The CDR3 length is 14 residues. CDR3 protein: CASSPGQSNEKLFF. For the CDR3, the DNA is TGCGCCAGCAGCCCCGGACAGTCTAATGAAAAACTGTTTTTT.

This chain links TRBV12-3 or TRBV12-4 with TRBJ1-2; 7 nucleotides match TRBD1. The CDR3 extends over 13 amino acids. V dropped 4 bases and J dropped 3; count of bases not matched to a gene: 2. The CDR3 sequence: CASSYTGDYGYTF. CDR3 DNA: TGTGCCAGCAGTTACACAGGGGACTATGGCTACACCTTC.

V is TRBV3-1 (or the pseudogene TRBV3-2) and J is TRBJ1-2, with a tentative D call TRBD1 (6 bases). Trimming took 3 bases from V and 1 from J, leaving 24 bases between them. CDR1 is LGHDT and CDR2 is YNNKEL in the germline V gene (reference sequence). This CDR3 is 19 amino acids long. The CDR3 sequence is CASSHSRDTLTLFNYGYTF. DNA of the CDR3: TGTGCCAGCAGCCACAGCCGGGACACTCTTACTCTTTTTAACTATGGCTACACCTTC.

This chain links TRBV12-3 or TRBV12-4 with TRBJ1-1; D is unresolved. The germline V and J ends were trimmed by 8 bases and 5 bases, with 15 bases remaining between them. The CDR3 contains 13 residues. The DNA of the CDR3 is TGTGCCAGCCGGCAACAGCGGCTAACTGAAGCTTTCTTT. This translates into CASRQQRLTEAFF.

As DNA, the CDR3 is TGCGCCAGCAGCCCTACCCGGGGACAGGGCGTGGGACAAGAGACCCAGTACTTC. As protein: CASSPTRGQGVGQETQYF. V gene TRBV4-3 combines with J gene TRBJ2-5; TRBD1 aligns across 9 bases. V was pared by 4 bases and J by 2 bases, with 14 bases of the junction left unmatched. Germline CDR1 LGHNA, CDR2 YSLEER. This CDR3 is built from 18 residues.

The chain has TRBV2 and TRBJ2-5; 7 bases line up with TRBD1. V trimming: 8 bases; J trimming: 1 base; junction bases outside the gene matches: 7. Looked up from germline, CDR1 is SNHLY and CDR2 is FYNNEI. There are 14 residues in the CDR3. The CDR3 coding sequence is TGTGCCAGCCGCCCGGGACAGCTCCAAGAGACCCAGTACTTC. Translated, it gives CASRPGQLQETQYF.

The chain combines TRBV10-3 with TRBJ2-1; TRBD2 matches at 11 bases. V was pared by 3 bases and J by 8 bases, with 6 bases of the junction left unmatched. Germline loops: CDR1 ENHRY, CDR2 SYGVKD. This CDR3 has 15 amino acids. The DNA of the CDR3 is TGTGCCATCAGTGATCGCGGGACTAGCGGCGATGAGCAGTTCTTC. This encodes CAISDRGTSGDEQFF.

The V and J genes are TRBV12-3 or TRBV12-4 and TRBJ2-1; no firm D call. V was trimmed by 2 bases and J by 5 bases, leaving 4 bases between them. This CDR3 spans 12 amino acids. The CDR3 bases are TGTGCCAGCAGTTTAAAGCACAATGAGCAGTTCTTC. Amino acid sequence: CASSLKHNEQFF.

The rearrangement joins TRBV2 to TRBJ1-1; 8 bases agree with TRBD1. This CDR3 contains 15 residues. Losses at the gene ends were 8 bases for V and 1 base for J; bases not matched to a gene: 9. Per germline, CDR1 SNHLY and CDR2 FYNNEI. The CDR3 region is CASSRGQGGNTEAFF. Here the CDR3 DNA reads TGTGCCAGCTCAAGAGGACAGGGAGGGAACACTGAAGCTTTCTTT.

Comments on this clone: It is likely a read error, because the conserved phenylalanine at the end of the CDR3 is missing. Because the CDR3's place on the DNA is in doubt, the DNA is left out and the CDR3 is given as listed by TCRdb. The chain is built from TRBV6-4 and TRBJ2-7; the DNA was not compared with TRBD1, the D call given in the table. Germline assignment: CDR1 MRHNA and CDR2 SNTAGT. The CDR3 numbers 8 amino acids, ends counted. CDR3 region: CASSPDHL.

V usage is TRBV19 and J usage is TRBJ1-1, with 9 nucleotides matching TRBD1. The CDR3 covers 15 residues. Germline CDR1 reads LNHDA; CDR2 reads SQIVND (reference sequence). Germline trimming cut 6 bases from V and 1 base from J; bases unmatched to any gene: 6. The CDR3 DNA reads as TGTGCCAGTAGCCGGACAGGGGTCCAGAACACTGAAGCTTTCTTT. The encoded protein is CASSRTGVQNTEAFF.

The chain couples TRBV10-3 to TRBJ2-7; D is possibly TRBD1 (6 bases). Trimming shortened V by 0 bases and J by 5 bases, and 8 bases separated the two germline ends. Germline CDR1 reads ENHRY; CDR2 reads SYGVKD. The CDR3 has 13 amino acids. CDR3 loop: CAISESGGNEQYF. The CDR3 region has the DNA TGTGCCATCAGTGAGTCAGGGGGAAACGAGCAGTACTTC.

The gene calls are TRBV5-8 and TRBJ2-5, with 9 bases that match TRBD1. The CDR3 runs to 15 residues. Trimming removed 0 bases from V and 5 bases from J; junction bases left unmatched: 5. CDR1 and CDR2 from the germline V gene are SGHTS and YDEGEE. The CDR3 region is CASSLGGQGGETQYF. The CDR3 DNA follows: TGTGCCAGCAGCTTGGGGGGACAGGGCGGCGAGACCCAGTACTTC. Looking up the rest from reference TRBV5-8 and TRBJ2-5 gives the full variable domain: EAGVTQSPTHLIKTRGQQATLRCSPISGHTSVYWYQQALGLGLQFLLWYDEGEERNRGNFPPRFSGRQFPNYSSELNVNALELEDSALYLCASSLGGQGGETQYFGPGTRLLVL.

Regarding this clone: The junction departs from the called germline gene at one end, perhaps through a read error. The rearrangement uses TRBV4-3 and TRBJ2-7; possibly TRBD1 for D (5 bases). CDR3 length: 14 amino acids. CDR1 is LGHNA and CDR2 is YSLEER in the germline V gene. CDR3 amino acids: CASSEEAQVGEQYF. The CDR3 region has the DNA TGCGCCAGCAGCGAAGAGGCACAGGTTGGCGAGCAGTACTTC.

This sequence joins TRBV5-5 and TRBJ1-4, with a possible D match to TRBD1 (6 bases). Trimming left V 2 bases short and J 6 bases short, with 14 bases between. CDR3 length: 15 residues. Germline V gene data show CDR1 as SGHKS and CDR2 as YYEKEE (reference sequence). The CDR3 coding sequence is TGTGCCAGCAGCTTACCCAGGGGACGAGATGAAAAACTGTTTTTT. Amino acid sequence: CASSLPRGRDEKLFF.

The chain is built from TRBV27 and TRBJ2-5, with 11 bases fitting TRBD2. The CDR3 covers 15 residues. J lost 5 bases, V lost 6 bases, and 8 bases had no gene match. The V gene's germline CDR1 is MNHEY and CDR2 SMNVEV (reference sequence). The CDR3 loop reads CASSYSGRAGETQYF. The CDR3, as DNA: TGTGCCAGCAGCTATAGCGGGAGGGCCGGTGAGACCCAGTACTTC.

The chain is built from TRBV4-3 and TRBJ2-3; 8 bases match TRBD2. Germline V gene data show CDR1 as LGHNA and CDR2 as YSLEER. The CDR3 runs to 16 residues. Trimming removed 1 base from V and 6 bases from J; junction bases left unmatched: 9. CDR3 sequence (DNA): TGCGCCAGCAGCCAAGCGACTAGCGCCCCGCAGGATACGCAGTATTTT. Protein sequence: CASSQATSAPQDTQYF.

In this sample, this clone turned up a few times. The J gene is TRBJ2-1, the V gene TRBV12-5, with 10 bases identical to TRBD2. The CDR3 consists of 15 residues. CDR1 LGHNT and CDR2 FRNRAP come from the germline V gene. Trimming at V came to 5 bases and at J to 7 bases, leaving 8 bases not matched to a gene. The CDR3 spells CASGPKREGLNEQFF. In nucleotides, the CDR3 is TGTGCTAGTGGTCCCAAGCGGGAGGGCCTGAATGAGCAGTTCTTC.

The chain has TRBV5-1 and TRBJ2-1; the D gene is possibly TRBD2 (5 bases). Germline CDR1 is SGHRS and CDR2 is YFSETQ. V lost 3 bases to trimming and J lost 2 bases, with 9 bases between them. The CDR3 has 14 amino acids. CDR3 sequence reads: CASSSEVAYNEQFF. DNA of the CDR3: TGCGCCAGCAGCTCGGAGGTAGCCTACAATGAGCAGTTCTTC.

The rearrangement links TRBV4-3 to TRBJ2-7, with a possible D match to TRBD1 (5 bases). CDR1 and CDR2 (germline): LGHNA, YSLEER. The V gene lost 2 bases and the J gene lost 0 bases, with 11 bases spanning the gap. CDR3 length: 15 residues. The CDR3 region has the DNA TGCGCCAGCAGCCAAAGCCTGGGGCCCTCCTACGAGCAGTACTTC. Protein: CASSQSLGPSYEQYF.

The rearrangement links TRBV29-1 to TRBJ2-2; D is perhaps TRBD1 (5 bases). Trimming cost V 1 base and J 9 bases, with 12 bases left between them. The CDR3 totals 13 residues. Germline CDR1 and CDR2: SQVTM and ANQGSEA. The CDR3 DNA is TGCAGCGTTGAAGGAAGGGGCCCCAGGGAGCTGTTTTTT. It is translated as CSVEGRGPRELFF.

This clone was found a few times. V is TRBV10-2 and J is TRBJ2-7; the match to TRBD2 covers 7 bases. In germline, CDR1 is WSHSY, CDR2 SAAADI. V trimming: 3 bases; J trimming: 2 bases; junction bases outside the gene matches: 7. The CDR3 spans 15 residues. CDR3 residues: CASSDPSGNAYEQYF. The CDR3 coding sequence is TGCGCCAGCAGTGATCCGAGCGGGAATGCCTACGAGCAGTACTTC.

This clone was picked up one time. V is TRBV6-2 or TRBV6-3 and J is TRBJ1-4; D uncertain. V was clipped by 2 bases and J by 8 bases, with 12 bases between them. Germline loops: CDR1 MNHEY, CDR2 SVGEGT. The CDR3 covers 14 residues. The CDR3 loop reads CASSYRGFGEKLFF. The DNA of the CDR3 is TGTGCCAGCAGTTACCGGGGATTTGGAGAAAAACTGTTTTTT.

This sequence joins TRBV10-3 and TRBJ2-3; 7 bases agree with TRBD2. Unmatched junction bases numbered 4, after V lost 3 bases and J lost 1 base. This CDR3 is 15 amino acids long. The germline V gene has CDR1 ENHRY and CDR2 SYGVKD. The CDR3 is CAISDPTSGTDTQYF. The CDR3 DNA reads as TGTGCCATCAGTGACCCTACTAGCGGCACAGATACGCAGTATTTT.

The chain joins TRBV4-1 to TRBJ2-5; 8 bases line up with TRBD1. CDR3 length: 18 amino acids. CDR1 is MGHRA, CDR2 YSYEKL, per germline. After removal of 1 base from V and 0 bases from J, the junction contained 10 bases not matched to a gene. CDR3 bases: TGCGCCAGCAGCCAAGCAAGGACAGGGAGAATGTACCAAGAGACCCAGTACTTC. As protein: CASSQARTGRMYQETQYF.

V and J are TRBV7-2 and TRBJ2-7; D is undetermined. This CDR3 is 14 amino acids long. CDR1 and CDR2 from the germline V gene are SGHTA and FQGNSA. Deletions cut 1 base from V and 3 bases from J, with 10 bases between. Here the CDR3 DNA reads TGTGCCAGCAGCTTAGGCGGAGTGAACTACGAGCAGTACTTC. Its protein product is CASSLGGVNYEQYF.